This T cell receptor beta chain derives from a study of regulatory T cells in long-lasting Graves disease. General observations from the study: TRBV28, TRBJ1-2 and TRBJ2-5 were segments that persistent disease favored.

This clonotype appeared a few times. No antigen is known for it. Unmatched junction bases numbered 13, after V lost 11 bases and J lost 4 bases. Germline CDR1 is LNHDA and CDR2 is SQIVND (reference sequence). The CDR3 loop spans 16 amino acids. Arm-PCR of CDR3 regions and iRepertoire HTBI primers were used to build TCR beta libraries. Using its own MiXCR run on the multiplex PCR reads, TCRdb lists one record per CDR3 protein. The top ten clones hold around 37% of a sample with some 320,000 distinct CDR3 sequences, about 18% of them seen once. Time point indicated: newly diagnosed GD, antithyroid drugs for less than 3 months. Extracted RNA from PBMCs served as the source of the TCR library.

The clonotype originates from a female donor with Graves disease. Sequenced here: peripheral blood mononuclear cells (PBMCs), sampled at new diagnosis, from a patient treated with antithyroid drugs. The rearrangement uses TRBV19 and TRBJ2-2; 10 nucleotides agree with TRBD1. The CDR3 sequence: CAARKTGTGVTGELFF. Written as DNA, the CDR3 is TGTGCCGCCCGCAAGACCGGGACAGGGGTCACCGGGGAGCTGTTTTTT. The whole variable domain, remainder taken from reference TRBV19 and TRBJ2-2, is DGGITQSPKYLFRKEGQNVTLSCEQNLNHDAMYWYRQDPGQGLRLIYYSQIVNDFQKGDIAEGYSVSREKKESFPLTVTSAQKNPTAFYLCAARKTGTGVTGELFFGEGSRLTVL.